These T cell receptor beta chains were read from a single sample in a study of blood T cell repertoires in COVID-19. Assay: immunoSEQ multiplex PCR; the TCRdb copy retains only in-frame clones and omits some. The sample carries some 160,000 clones, less than 80% recorded once. Sequenced: PBMCs or T cells enriched from blood (not recorded which). These receptors all stem from a woman aged 70 to 79 in a cohort exposed to, infected with or recovered from COVID-19 (not recorded which). Both conserved end residues are part of each CDR3. The order of the fields is V gene, D gene, clone size, J gene, CDR3 protein, CDR3 DNA. A D gene is named only where the DNA matches it firmly. Size tells how often a clone was seen (once, few, many) or the class of an expanded clone, and some rows leave it out.

>TRBV11-2|-|-|TRBJ2-5
CASGRGSQETQYF
TGTGCCAGCGGACGCGGGTCCCAAGAGACCCAGTACTTC
>TRBV28|TRBD1|-|TRBJ1-3
CASSLWPGTGYNTIYF
TGTGCCAGCAGTTTATGGCCCGGGACAGGGTACAACACCATATATTTT
>TRBV19|TRBD1|-|TRBJ1-5
CASSGVRTGISQPQHF
TGTGCCAGTAGCGGGGTCAGGACAGGGATTAGTCAGCCCCAGCATTTT
>TRBV23-1|-|once|TRBJ1-2
CASSHIPDNGYTF
TGCGCCAGCAGTCACATACCGGACAATGGCTACACCTTC
>TRBV24-1|-|-|TRBJ2-5
CATSATTRETQYF
TGTGCCACCAGTGCAACGACTAGGGAGACCCAGTACTTC
>TRBV6-1|-|-|TRBJ1-6
CASSEIWGVYNSPLHF
TGTGCCAGCAGTGAAATCTGGGGGGTTTATAATTCACCCCTCCACTTT
>TRBV28|TRBD1|-|TRBJ1-5
CASSQTGGNQPQHF
TGTGCCAGCAGCCAGACAGGGGGCAATCAGCCCCAGCATTTT
>TRBV6-5|TRBD2|-|TRBJ2-7
CASRVGLAGDYEQYF
TGTGCCAGCAGAGTGGGACTAGCGGGAGACTACGAGCAGTACTTC
>TRBV27|-|-|TRBJ2-7
CASSLRVGSSYEQYF
TGTGCCAGCAGTCTTCGTGTAGGGAGCTCCTACGAGCAGTACTTC
>TRBV11-1|-|-|TRBJ1-1
CASSLVMNTEAFF
TGTGCCAGCAGCCTAGTAATGAACACTGAAGCTTTCTTT
>TRBV7-2|-|-|TRBJ2-3
CASSPSVTSTDTQYF
TGTGCCAGCAGCCCTAGCGTTACTAGCACAGATACGCAGTATTTT
>TRBV27|-|-|TRBJ2-6
CASSLGQGQGGANVLTF
TGTGCCAGCAGTTTGGGGCAGGGCCAAGGTGGGGCCAACGTCCTGACTTTC
>TRBV12-3/TRBV12-4|-|-|TRBJ1-1
CASSWAQSTEAFF
TGTGCCAGCAGTTGGGCCCAGAGCACTGAAGCTTTCTTT
>TRBV7-9|-|-|TRBJ2-2
CASSTGNTGELFF
TGTGCCAGCAGTACAGGGAACACCGGGGAGCTGTTTTTT
>TRBV7-2|TRBD2|-|TRBJ2-1
CASSLGAGAGNEQFF
TGTGCCAGCAGCTTAGGTGCGGGAGCGGGCAATGAGCAGTTCTTC
>TRBV5-4|TRBD1|-|TRBJ1-6
CASSLGQGDPPLHF
TGTGCCAGCAGCTTGGGGCAGGGGGATCCACCCCTCCACTTT
>TRBV9|-|once|TRBJ2-2
CASSAQFSNTGELFF
TGTGCCAGCAGCGCCCAGTTTTCGAACACCGGGGAGCTGTTTTTT
>TRBV2|-|-|TRBJ2-5
CAGSGTQETQYF
TGTGCCGGGTCCGGGACTCAAGAGACCCAGTACTTC
>TRBV6-2/TRBV6-3|TRBD1|-|TRBJ2-7
CASRPHRTGRRYEQYF
TGTGCCAGCAGACCTCACCGGACAGGGAGAAGGTACGAGCAGTACTTC
>TRBV5-1|-|-|TRBJ2-7
CASRDSSYEQYF
TGCGCCAGCCGGGACTCCTCCTACGAGCAGTACTTC
>TRBV7-2|-|-|TRBJ1-3
CASSLVANPSGNTIYF
TGTGCCAGCAGCTTAGTAGCTAATCCCTCTGGAAACACCATATATTTT
>TRBV7-9|-|-|TRBJ2-5
CASSAWGGPYLQETQYF
TGCGCCAGCAGCGCCTGGGGGGGGCCGTATCTACAAGAGACCCAGTACTTC
>TRBV13|-|once|TRBJ2-7
CASSFGTYLREQYF
TGTGCCAGCAGCTTTGGGACTTACCTACGGGAGCAGTACTTC
>TRBV4-3|TRBD1|-|TRBJ2-3
CASSQQGAHSDTQYF
TGCGCCAGCAGCCAACAGGGGGCGCATTCAGATACGCAGTATTTT
>TRBV29-1|-|many|TRBJ2-6
CSVEDFSGANVLTF
TGCAGCGTTGAAGACTTCTCTGGGGCCAACGTCCTGACTTTC
>TRBV4-1|-|-|TRBJ2-3
CASSQAPPRGSTDTQYF
TGCGCCAGCAGCCAAGCCCCTCCCAGAGGATCCACAGATACGCAGTATTTT
>TRBV4-2|-|-|TRBJ2-1
CASSQALGVGNEQFF
TGTGCCAGCAGCCAAGCCCTAGGGGTCGGGAATGAGCAGTTCTTC
>TRBV14|TRBD2|few|TRBJ2-3
CASSRIAGGSTDTQYF
TGTGCCAGCAGCCGCATAGCGGGAGGTAGCACAGATACGCAGTATTTT
>TRBV5-4|TRBD2|-|TRBJ2-5
CASSLGGAGGKGETQYF
TGTGCCAGCAGCTTGGGAGGAGCGGGAGGAAAGGGAGAGACCCAGTACTTC
>TRBV28|TRBD1|-|TRBJ1-6
CASTLRGAGYNLLHF
TGTGCCAGCACACTCAGGGGGGCAGGGTATAATCTCCTCCACTTT
>TRBV28|TRBD1|-|TRBJ1-5
CASSSGGASNQPQHF
TGTGCCAGCAGCTCAGGGGGTGCTAGCAATCAGCCCCAGCATTTT
>TRBV19|TRBD2|-|TRBJ2-7
CASSRGGSSYEQYF
TGTGCCAGTAGTCGCGGGGGGAGCTCCTACGAGCAGTACTTC
>TRBV29-1|-|-|TRBJ1-1
CSVVRVNTEAFF
TGCAGCGTGGTCAGGGTGAACACTGAAGCTTTCTTT
>TRBV3-1/TRBV3-2|TRBD1|once|TRBJ1-2
CASSGTGGGYTF
TGTGCCAGCAGCGGGACAGGTGGCGGCTACACCTTC
>TRBV28|-|-|TRBJ2-7
CASSLGGENKYEQYF
TGTGCCAGCAGTTTAGGCGGCGAGAACAAATACGAGCAGTACTTC
>TRBV18|-|-|TRBJ2-7
CASSPPTGYYEQYF
TGTGCCAGCTCACCACCTACAGGGTACTACGAGCAGTACTTC
>TRBV7-2|TRBD1|-|TRBJ2-1
CASSDGQGAGEQFF
TGTGCCAGCAGCGATGGACAGGGGGCAGGTGAGCAGTTCTTC
>TRBV12-3/TRBV12-4|-|-|TRBJ2-5
CASSSNVATQYF
TGTGCCAGCAGTTCGAACGTAGCGACCCAGTACTTC
>TRBV28|-|-|TRBJ2-3
CASSSGSRTDTQYF
TGTGCCAGCAGTTCGGGGTCGCGCACAGATACGCAGTATTTT
>TRBV5-1|TRBD1|-|TRBJ1-3
CASSPGTGGLASGNTIYF
TGCGCCAGCAGCCCGGGGACAGGGGGCCTCGCCTCTGGAAACACCATATATTTT
>TRBV9|-|-|TRBJ1-5
CASSLSYSNQPQHF
TGTGCCAGCAGCTTAAGCTATAGCAATCAGCCCCAGCATTTT
>TRBV3-1/TRBV3-2|TRBD2|-|TRBJ2-7
CASSQGTSGRAGEQYF
TGTGCCAGCAGCCAGGGGACTAGCGGGAGGGCCGGGGAGCAGTACTTC
>TRBV5-1|-|-|TRBJ2-7
CASSLNYERLRVEQYF
TGCGCCAGCAGCTTAAACTACGAACGCCTACGGGTAGAGCAGTACTTC
>TRBV3-1/TRBV3-2|-|-|TRBJ2-1
CASSKSAGEQFF
TGTGCCAGCAGCAAGTCGGCGGGAGAGCAGTTCTTC
>TRBV28|-|-|TRBJ1-5
CASSSDSLNQPQHF
TGTGCCAGCAGTTCTGACAGCCTCAATCAGCCCCAGCATTTT
>TRBV6-6|-|-|TRBJ1-2
CASSPTRQGPNYGYTF
TGTGCCAGCAGCCCGACCCGGCAGGGGCCGAACTATGGCTACACCTTC
>TRBV4-2|TRBD2|-|TRBJ2-3
CASSQEAGGSTDTQYF
TGTGCCAGCAGCCAAGAGGCGGGAGGGTCCACAGATACGCAGTATTTT
>TRBV20-1|-|-|TRBJ2-7
CSASDSSYEQYF
TGCAGTGCTAGTGACAGCTCCTACGAGCAGTACTTC
>TRBV5-1|-|few|TRBJ1-1
CASSSGDGMNTEAFF
TGCGCCAGCAGCTCGGGGGACGGGATGAACACTGAAGCTTTCTTT
>TRBV6-5|-|-|TRBJ1-5
CASSLIGSVNQPQHF
TGTGCCAGCAGTTTAATCGGCAGCGTAAATCAGCCCCAGCATTTT
>TRBV11-2|TRBD2|-|TRBJ2-7
CASSLDGTSGRPSSYEQYF
TGTGCCAGCAGCTTAGATGGGACTAGCGGGAGGCCAAGCTCCTACGAGCAGTACTTC
>TRBV7-9|-|-|TRBJ2-5
CASSSLPLGETQYF
TGTGCCAGCAGCTCCCTCCCCCTCGGAGAGACCCAGTACTTC
>TRBV5-1|-|-|TRBJ2-2
CASTSKEGPATGELFF
TGCGCCAGCACCTCCAAGGAGGGCCCTGCCACCGGGGAGCTGTTTTTT